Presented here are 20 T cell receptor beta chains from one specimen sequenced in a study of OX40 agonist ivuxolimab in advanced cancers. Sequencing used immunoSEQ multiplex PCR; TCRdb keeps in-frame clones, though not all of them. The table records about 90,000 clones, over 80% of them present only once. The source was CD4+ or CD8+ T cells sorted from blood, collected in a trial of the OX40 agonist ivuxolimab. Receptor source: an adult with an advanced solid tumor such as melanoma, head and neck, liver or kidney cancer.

The CDR3 sequence is CAWRDTGKSSPYEQYF. CDR3 in DNA: TGTGCCTGGAGAGACACAGGGAAATCGAGCCCCTACGAGCAGTACTTC. The V call is TRBV30, the J call TRBJ2-7, with D perhaps TRBD1 (6 bases). The CDR3 covers 16 residues. Trimming cost V 3 bases and J 2 bases, with 20 bases left between them. Germline CDR1 GTSNPN, CDR2 SVGIG (reference sequence).

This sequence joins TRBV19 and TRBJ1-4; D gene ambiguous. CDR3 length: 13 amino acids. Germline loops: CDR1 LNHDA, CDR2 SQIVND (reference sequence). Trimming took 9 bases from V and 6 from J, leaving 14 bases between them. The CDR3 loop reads CASSGPSHEKLFF. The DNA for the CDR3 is TGTGCCAGCTCGGGTCCTTCCCATGAAAAACTGTTTTTT.

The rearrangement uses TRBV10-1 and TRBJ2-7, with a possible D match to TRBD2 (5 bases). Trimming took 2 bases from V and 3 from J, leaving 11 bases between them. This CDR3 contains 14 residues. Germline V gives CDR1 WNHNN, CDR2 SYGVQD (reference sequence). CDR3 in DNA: TGCGCCAGCAGTGAGCCGGGAAGGCACTACGAGCAGTACTTC. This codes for CASSEPGRHYEQYF.

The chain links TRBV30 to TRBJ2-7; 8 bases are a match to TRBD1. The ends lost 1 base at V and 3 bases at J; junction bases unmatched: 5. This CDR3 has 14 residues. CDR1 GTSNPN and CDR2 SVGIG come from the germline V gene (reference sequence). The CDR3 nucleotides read TGTGCCTGGAGTGCTGGACAGGGCTTCTACGAGCAGTACTTC. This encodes CAWSAGQGFYEQYF.

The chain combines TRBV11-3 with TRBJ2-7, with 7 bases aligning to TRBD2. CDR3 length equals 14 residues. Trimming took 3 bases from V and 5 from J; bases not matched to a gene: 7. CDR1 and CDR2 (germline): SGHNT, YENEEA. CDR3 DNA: TGTGCCAGCAGCTTGGGGAGGGGCGGGGACGAGCAGTACTTC. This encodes CASSLGRGGDEQYF.

The CDR3 region has the DNA TGTGCCACCAGCAGAGGTCGTACGGCGGTTAGCTACACCTTC. It codes for CATSRGRTAVSYTF. The gene calls are TRBV15 and TRBJ1-2; D is uncertain. The CDR3 is made up of 14 amino acids. CDR1 is LNHNV and CDR2 is YYDKDF in the germline V gene (reference sequence). Trimming shortened V by 1 base and J by 9 bases, and 15 bases separated the two germline ends.

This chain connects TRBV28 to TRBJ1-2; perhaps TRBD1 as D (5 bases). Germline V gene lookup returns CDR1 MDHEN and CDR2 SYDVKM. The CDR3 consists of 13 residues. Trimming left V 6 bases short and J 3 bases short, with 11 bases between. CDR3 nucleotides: TGTGCCAGCAGCCGTGGGGACGACTATGGCTACACCTTC. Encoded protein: CASSRGDDYGYTF.

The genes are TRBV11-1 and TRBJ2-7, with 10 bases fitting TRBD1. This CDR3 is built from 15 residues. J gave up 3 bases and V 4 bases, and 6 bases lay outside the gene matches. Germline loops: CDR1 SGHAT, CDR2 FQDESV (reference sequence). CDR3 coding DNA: TGTGCCAGCAGCTCCCCCCGGGACAGGGGCTACGAGCAGTACTTC. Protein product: CASSSPRDRGYEQYF.

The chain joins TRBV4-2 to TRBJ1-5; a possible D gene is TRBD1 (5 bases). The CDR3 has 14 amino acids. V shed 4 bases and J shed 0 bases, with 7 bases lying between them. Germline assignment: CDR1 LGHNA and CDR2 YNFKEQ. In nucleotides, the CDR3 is TGTGCCAGCAGCCCAGGGCTTAGCAATCAGCCCCAGCATTTT. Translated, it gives CASSPGLSNQPQHF.

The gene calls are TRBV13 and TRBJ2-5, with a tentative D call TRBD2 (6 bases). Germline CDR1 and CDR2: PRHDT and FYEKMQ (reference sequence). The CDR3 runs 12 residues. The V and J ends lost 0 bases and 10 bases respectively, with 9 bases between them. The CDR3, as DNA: TGTGCCAGCAGCTTAGGCTCGGGGGACCAGTACTTC. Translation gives CASSLGSGDQYF. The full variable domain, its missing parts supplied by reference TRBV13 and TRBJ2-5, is AAGVIQSPRHLIKEKRETATLKCYPIPRHDTVYWYQQGPGQDPQFLISFYEKMQSDKGSIPDRFSAQQFSDYHSELNMSSLELGDSALYFCASSLGSGDQYFGPGTRLLVL.

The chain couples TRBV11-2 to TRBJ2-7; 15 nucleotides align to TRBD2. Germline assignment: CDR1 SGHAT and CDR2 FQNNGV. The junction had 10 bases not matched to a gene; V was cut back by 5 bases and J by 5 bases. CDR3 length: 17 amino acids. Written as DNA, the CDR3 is TGTGCCAGCAGCCTCGGACTAGCGGGAGGGCCCCTCCACGAGCAGTACTTC. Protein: CASSLGLAGGPLHEQYF. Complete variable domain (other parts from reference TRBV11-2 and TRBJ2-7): EAGVAQSPRYKIIEKRQSVAFWCNPISGHATLYWYQQILGQGPKLLIQFQNNGVVDDSQLPKDRFSAERLKGVDSTLKIQPAKLEDSAVYLCASSLGLAGGPLHEQYFGPGTRLTVT.

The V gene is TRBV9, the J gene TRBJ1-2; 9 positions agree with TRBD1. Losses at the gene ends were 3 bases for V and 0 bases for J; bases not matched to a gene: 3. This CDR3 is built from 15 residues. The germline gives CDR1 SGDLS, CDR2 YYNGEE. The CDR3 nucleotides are TGTGCCAGCAGCGCAGGGACAGGGTCTAACTATGGCTACACCTTC. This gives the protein CASSAGTGSNYGYTF. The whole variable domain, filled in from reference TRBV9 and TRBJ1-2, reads DSGVTQTPKHLITATGQRVTLRCSPRSGDLSVYWYQQSLDQGLQFLIQYYNGEERAKGNILERFSAQQFPDLHSELNLSSLELGDSALYFCASSAGTGSNYGYTFGSGTRLTVV.

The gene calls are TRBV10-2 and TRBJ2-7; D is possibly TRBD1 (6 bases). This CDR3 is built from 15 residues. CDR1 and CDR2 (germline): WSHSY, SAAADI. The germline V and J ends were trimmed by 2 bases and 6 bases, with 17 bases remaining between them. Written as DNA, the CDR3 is TGCGCCAGCAGTGAGGCCCAGGGGTCTAGTCTCGAGCAGTACTTC. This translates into CASSEAQGSSLEQYF.

The CDR3 nucleotides are TGTGCCAGCAGCTACAGGCTTACTGAAGCTTTCTTT. Its protein is CASSYRLTEAFF. The gene calls are TRBV11-3 and TRBJ1-1; possible D gene TRBD1, 5 bases. V dropped 4 bases and J dropped 5 bases, with 8 bases sitting between them. The CDR3 is made up of 12 amino acids. The V gene's germline CDR1 is SGHNT and CDR2 YENEEA.

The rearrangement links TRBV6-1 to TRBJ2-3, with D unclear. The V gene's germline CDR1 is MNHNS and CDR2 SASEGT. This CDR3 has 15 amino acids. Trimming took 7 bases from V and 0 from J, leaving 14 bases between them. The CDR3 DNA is TGTGCCAGCATTCCCTACCCGGGTAGCACAGATACGCAGTATTTT. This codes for CASIPYPGSTDTQYF.

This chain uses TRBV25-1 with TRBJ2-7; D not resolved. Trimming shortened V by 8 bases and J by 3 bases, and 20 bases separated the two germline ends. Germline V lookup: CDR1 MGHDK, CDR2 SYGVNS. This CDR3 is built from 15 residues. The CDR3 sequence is CASFLGVAKIYEQYF. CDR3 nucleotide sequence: TGTGCCAGCTTCCTTGGTGTAGCCAAAATCTACGAGCAGTACTTC.

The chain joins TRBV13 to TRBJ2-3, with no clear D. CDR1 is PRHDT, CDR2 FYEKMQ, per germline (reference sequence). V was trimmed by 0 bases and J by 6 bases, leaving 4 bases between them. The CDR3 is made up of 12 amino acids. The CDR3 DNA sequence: TGTGCCAGCAGCTTAGGACAGGATACGCAGTATTTT. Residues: CASSLGQDTQYF.

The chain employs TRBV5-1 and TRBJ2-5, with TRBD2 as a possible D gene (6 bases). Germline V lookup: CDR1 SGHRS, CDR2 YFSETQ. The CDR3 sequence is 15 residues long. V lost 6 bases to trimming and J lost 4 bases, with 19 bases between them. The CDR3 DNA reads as TGCGCCAGCACCACTAGCTTCTCTTATACAGAGACCCAGTACTTC. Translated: CASTTSFSYTETQYF.

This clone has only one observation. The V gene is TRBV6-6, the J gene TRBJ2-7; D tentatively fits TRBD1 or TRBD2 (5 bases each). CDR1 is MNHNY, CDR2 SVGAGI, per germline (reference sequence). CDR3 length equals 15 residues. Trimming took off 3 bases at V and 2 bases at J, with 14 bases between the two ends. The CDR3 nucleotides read TGTGCCAGCAGTTATATTGGGACGGCAACCTACGAGCAGTACTTC. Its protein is CASSYIGTATYEQYF.

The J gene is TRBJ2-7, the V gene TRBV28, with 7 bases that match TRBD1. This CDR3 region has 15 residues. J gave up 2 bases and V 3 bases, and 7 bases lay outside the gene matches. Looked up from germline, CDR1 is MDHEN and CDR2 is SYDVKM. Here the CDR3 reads CASSFYGQDPYEQYF. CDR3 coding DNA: TGTGCCAGCAGTTTTTACGGACAGGATCCCTACGAGCAGTACTTC.